The 30 T cell receptor beta chains below all came from one sample that was sequenced in a study of read filtering for tumor transcriptome and immune sequencing. Molecular barcoded adaptors covering alpha/delta and beta/gamma chains were used on roughly 370 ng RNA. TCRdb reanalysed the reads using MiXCR and keeps one entry per CDR3 protein. The sample carries about 93,000 distinct CDR3 sequences, roughly 21% recorded once. The specimen was a population of CD138-negative cells sorted from bone marrow. These receptor sequences come from a donor at least 40 years old with multiple myeloma.

The chain joins TRBV27 to TRBJ1-5; D not certain. Germline assignment: CDR1 MNHEY and CDR2 SMNVEV (reference sequence). The CDR3 sequence is 15 residues long. The V and J ends lost 2 bases and 5 bases respectively, with 13 bases between them. For the CDR3, the DNA is TGTGCCAGCAGTTTAACAGATGGATGGGATCAGCCCCAGCATTTT. This gives the protein CASSLTDGWDQPQHF.

The sample holds many counts of this clonotype. V and J are TRBV6-5 and TRBJ2-2; perhaps TRBD1 as D (6 bases). This CDR3 has 13 amino acids. CDR1 and CDR2 (germline): MNHEY, SVGAGI. Deletions cut 6 bases from V and 8 bases from J, with 13 bases between. The CDR3 nucleotides read TGTGCCAGCAGCAGAACAGGGATTGGGGAGCTGTTTTTT. Protein sequence: CASSRTGIGELFF.

This clonotype was detected ten times or more. The rearrangement uses TRBV11-2 and TRBJ2-7; D is uncertain. The germline V and J ends were trimmed by 3 bases and 0 bases, with 6 bases remaining between them. The CDR3 runs 13 residues. The germline V gene has CDR1 SGHAT and CDR2 FQNNGV. CDR3 in amino acids: CASSLSFSYEQYF. The CDR3 bases are TGTGCCAGCAGCTTGTCGTTCTCCTACGAGCAGTACTTC. The entire variable domain, with the rest obtained from reference TRBV11-2 and TRBJ2-7, is as follows: EAGVAQSPRYKIIEKRQSVAFWCNPISGHATLYWYQQILGQGPKLLIQFQNNGVVDDSQLPKDRFSAERLKGVDSTLKIQPAKLEDSAVYLCASSLSFSYEQYFGPGTRLTVT.

Only a few counts were recorded for this clonotype. V gene TRBV2 combines with J gene TRBJ2-3; TRBD2 agrees at 12 bases. CDR1 and CDR2 from the germline V gene are SNHLY and FYNNEI. The CDR3 sequence is 16 residues long. V gave up 5 bases and J gave up 2 bases; unmatched junction bases: 5. As DNA, the CDR3 is TGTGCCAGCAGTAAACTAGCGGGGGGCCCCACAGATACGCAGTATTTT. This gives the protein CASSKLAGGPTDTQYF.

Of note for this clonotype: One base away lies a much larger clone, so this may be a sequencing read error. The missing conserved phenylalanine or tryptophan at the end of this CDR3 makes a read error likely. The V and J genes are TRBV2 and TRBJ2-3; the D gene is possibly TRBD1 (6 bases). The V and J ends lost 9 bases and 1 base respectively, with 11 bases between them. Germline loops: CDR1 SNHLY, CDR2 FYNNEI. CDR3 length: 13 residues. Written as DNA, the CDR3 is TGTGCCAGTAAACAGGGTGGCACAGATACGCAGTATGTT. This codes for CASKQGGTDTQYV.

This clonotype was observed a few times. The rearrangement joins TRBV5-1 to TRBJ1-5; no reliable D call. CDR1 is SGHRS and CDR2 is YFSETQ in the germline V gene. CDR3 length: 14 amino acids. The germline V and J ends were trimmed by 5 bases and 3 bases, with 12 bases remaining between them. CDR3 in DNA: TGCGCCAGCAGACCCAACAGCAACAATCAGCCCCAGCATTTT. The encoded protein is CASRPNSNNQPQHF.

Concerning this clonotype: This may arise from a read error, as a much more abundant clone is one base away. The chain joins TRBV27 to TRBJ1-2; weak D call: TRBD1 (6 bases). CDR3 length: 15 residues. Germline CDR1 reads MNHEY; CDR2 reads SMNVEV (reference sequence). The DNA of the CDR3 is TGTGCCGGCAGTTCGGCGGGGGCGATGGTGATTGGCTACACCTTC. It yields the protein CAGSSAGAMVIGYTF.

At least ten counts were recorded for this clonotype. The rearrangement uses TRBV29-1 and TRBJ2-1, with 10 bases that match TRBD2. Per germline, CDR1 SQVTM and CDR2 ANQGSEA. This CDR3 region has 16 residues. V lost 4 bases, J lost 0 bases, and 6 bases stayed unmatched. CDR3 DNA: TGCAGCGTTGTAGAGCGGGGGGGCCCCTCCTACAATGAGCAGTTCTTC. This encodes CSVVERGGPSYNEQFF.

This clonotype was counted many times. This chain links TRBV4-1 with TRBJ1-2, with D possibly TRBD1 on 6 matching bases. Trimming left V 0 bases short and J 8 bases short, with 16 bases between. Looked up from germline, CDR1 is MGHRA and CDR2 is YSYEKL. This CDR3 has 15 residues. The CDR3 DNA is TGCGCCAGCAGCCAAGATATAAACAGGGATGGCGGCTACACCTTC. Its translation is CASSQDINRDGGYTF.

There are a few counts of this clonotype. This sequence joins TRBV6-2 or TRBV6-3 and TRBJ1-2; 8 bases align to TRBD1. The V segment lost 6 bases and the J segment 4 bases; nucleotides outside the gene matches: 4. CDR1 and CDR2 (germline): MNHEY, SVGEGT. The length of the CDR3 is 13 residues. CDR3 amino acids: CASSPTGVYGYTF. CDR3 in DNA: TGTGCCAGCAGCCCGACAGGGGTCTATGGCTACACCTTC.

Of note for this clonotype: Being one base from a much bigger clone, this may be a read error. V usage is TRBV5-5 and J usage is TRBJ2-5; D tentatively reads TRBD1 or TRBD2 (5 bases each). V lost 4 bases and J lost 2, with 18 bases in between. This CDR3 comprises 16 residues. Germline V gene lookup returns CDR1 SGHKS and CDR2 YYEKEE (reference sequence). The CDR3, as DNA: TGTGCCAGCAGCCTAGGACTTCAATGGGGGCAAGAGACCCAGTACTTC. Its protein is CASSLGLQWGQETQYF.

This clonotype was detected many times. The chain uses TRBV4-1 and TRBJ2-2, with TRBD2 matching 8 bases. The CDR3 contains 17 residues. V lost 1 base to trimming and J lost 3 bases; unmatched junction nucleotides: 7. The germline V gene has CDR1 MGHRA and CDR2 YSYEKL. CDR3 in DNA: TGCGCCAGCAGCCAAGGGGGCCAGCGGGGGTACACCGGGGAGCTGTTTTTT. The encoded protein is CASSQGGQRGYTGELFF.

This clonotype was observed a few times. This sequence joins TRBV7-9 and TRBJ1-5; TRBD1 might be the D (5 bases). From germline, CDR1 is SEHNR and CDR2 FQNEAQ (reference sequence). The CDR3 extends over 18 amino acids. The ends were cut back, 5 bases at V and 9 bases at J, with 29 bases in the middle. CDR3 in amino acids: CASSPGLGPTGTLGPQHF. As DNA, the CDR3 is TGTGCCAGCAGCCCCGGCTTGGGGCCGACCGGGACCCTAGGGCCCCAGCATTTT.

This clonotype has ten or more counts. The rearrangement links TRBV20-1 to TRBJ1-5, with 10 bases lining up with TRBD1. The trim removed 6 bases at V and 6 bases at J, leaving 8 bases unmatched. This CDR3 contains 14 residues. Looked up from germline, CDR1 is DFQATT and CDR2 is SNEGSKA (reference sequence). This chain's CDR3 is CSATTGGPSQPQHF. The CDR3 DNA is TGCAGTGCAACGACAGGGGGCCCAAGTCAGCCCCAGCATTTT.

The table lists this clonotype with many counts. The CDR3 reads CSVGPENQETQYF. CDR3 nucleotide sequence: TGCAGCGTTGGGCCAGAGAATCAAGAGACCCAGTACTTC. This chain connects TRBV29-1 to TRBJ2-5; no firm D call. CDR3 size: 13 residues. Trimming took 4 bases from V and 2 from J, leaving 11 bases between them. CDR1 SQVTM and CDR2 ANQGSEA come from the germline V gene.

The sample holds many counts of this clonotype. This chain uses TRBV19 with TRBJ1-6; no reliable D call. The CDR3 sequence is 14 residues long. Trimming took 7 bases from V and 1 from J, leaving 8 bases between them. Germline V gives CDR1 LNHDA, CDR2 SQIVND (reference sequence). CDR3 protein: CASTWSSYNSPLHF. CDR3 nucleotide sequence: TGTGCCAGTACCTGGTCGTCCTATAATTCACCCCTCCACTTT.

This clonotype was picked up many times. V gene TRBV4-1 combines with J gene TRBJ2-1, with 8 bases fitting TRBD2. Trimming removed 1 base from V and 8 bases from J; junction bases left unmatched: 7. There are 15 residues in the CDR3. CDR1 MGHRA and CDR2 YSYEKL come from the germline V gene. The DNA of the CDR3 is TGCGCCAGCAGCCAAGCGGCGGGGGGAGGGCATGAGCAGTTCTTC. This codes for CASSQAAGGGHEQFF.

In this sample, this clonotype turned up many times. The chain links TRBV9 to TRBJ2-7, with 8 bases identical to TRBD1. CDR3 size: 15 residues. Germline V gene lookup returns CDR1 SGDLS and CDR2 YYNGEE. Losses at the gene ends were 0 bases for V and 2 bases for J; bases not matched to a gene: 4. This chain's CDR3 is CASSVGGTGPYEQYF. CDR3 coding DNA: TGTGCCAGCAGCGTAGGTGGGACAGGCCCCTACGAGCAGTACTTC.

The genes are TRBV12-3 or TRBV12-4 and TRBJ2-2; D remains unclear. V lost 3 bases to trimming and J lost 4 bases, with 6 bases between them. The CDR3 sequence is 13 residues long. The CDR3: CASSFGPTGELFF. CDR3 bases: TGTGCCAGCAGTTTCGGCCCCACCGGGGAGCTGTTTTTT.

Many counts were recorded for this clonotype. The rearrangement links TRBV11-2 to TRBJ1-1; no definite D call. From germline, CDR1 is SGHAT and CDR2 FQNNGV. The length of the CDR3 is 14 residues. V lost 3 bases to trimming and J lost 1 base, with 9 bases between them. The CDR3 loop is CASSFGPGNTEAFF. CDR3 nucleotides: TGTGCCAGCAGCTTTGGTCCCGGGAACACTGAAGCTTTCTTT.

This clonotype was observed at least ten times. V is TRBV7-9 and J is TRBJ2-7; TRBD2 might be the D (6 bases). The CDR3 runs to 13 residues. Germline V gives CDR1 SEHNR, CDR2 FQNEAQ (reference sequence). The germline V and J ends were trimmed by 5 bases and 9 bases, with 17 bases remaining between them. CDR3 in DNA: TGTGCCAGCAGCCCCCCGGACGGGAGTGTGCAGTACTTC. This gives the protein CASSPPDGSVQYF.

Regarding this clonotype: An end of the junction differs from the germline gene, which may be a read error. V gene TRBV9 combines with J gene TRBJ2-1; 10 nucleotides line up with TRBD1. The germline V gene has CDR1 SGDLS and CDR2 YYNGEE. The CDR3 spans 17 residues. The CDR3 sequence: CASSLQDRGTSYNERFF. The CDR3 nucleotides are TGTGCCAGCAGCCTACAGGACAGGGGGACCTCCTACAATGAGCGGTTCTTC.

A note on this clonotype: A much more abundant neighbour one base away suggests this may be a read error. Likely a read error: the CDR3 ends without its conserved phenylalanine or tryptophan. V usage is TRBV7-6 and J usage is TRBJ1-1; TRBD1 matches 8 bases. Germline trimming cut 6 bases from V and 5 bases from J; bases unmatched to any gene: 5. From germline, CDR1 is SGHVS and CDR2 FNYEAQ. The CDR3 extends over 13 amino acids. CDR3 in amino acids: CASRQDRGTEAFS. DNA of the CDR3: TGTGCCAGCAGACAAGACAGGGGTACTGAAGCTTTCTCT.

This clonotype came up many times. The rearrangement joins TRBV24-1 to TRBJ2-3; D may be TRBD1 (5 bases). Looked up from germline, CDR1 is KGHDR and CDR2 is SFDVKD. V gave up 2 bases and J gave up 4 bases, with 12 bases separating them. The CDR3 loop spans 15 amino acids. As DNA, the CDR3 is TGTGCCACCAGTGATTCCCGCGCCAGGGCAGATACGCAGTATTTT. Translation gives CATSDSRARADTQYF.

This clonotype was seen at least ten times. The chain employs TRBV20-1 and TRBJ1-1, with TRBD1 matching over 7 bases. Looked up from germline, CDR1 is DFQATT and CDR2 is SNEGSKA (reference sequence). With V trimmed by 4 bases and J by 3 bases, 11 bases remained unmatched. This CDR3 has 15 residues. CDR3 residues: CSAKDRQGVDTEAFF. The DNA for the CDR3 is TGCAGTGCTAAAGACAGACAGGGTGTCGACACTGAAGCTTTCTTT.

This clonotype was counted ten times or more. The V gene is TRBV11-2, the J gene TRBJ1-2; maybe TRBD1 (6 bases). The V end was cut by 7 bases, the J end by 1 base, with 10 bases between. CDR3 size: 13 residues. Looked up from germline, CDR1 is SGHAT and CDR2 is FQNNGV. The CDR3 is CASNPGVNYGYTF. As DNA, the CDR3 is TGTGCCAGCAATCCAGGGGTTAACTATGGCTACACCTTC.

This clonotype was seen repeatedly, ten times or more. The chain links TRBV28 to TRBJ1-5; no definite D call. The germline V gene has CDR1 MDHEN and CDR2 SYDVKM. V lost 3 bases and J lost 4, with 10 bases in between. The CDR3 contains 14 residues. CDR3 protein: CASSLSQANQPQHF. CDR3 DNA: TGTGCCAGCAGTTTGTCCCAGGCTAATCAGCCCCAGCATTTT.

Ten or more counts support this clonotype. This sequence joins TRBV7-9 and TRBJ1-4, with unresolved D. The CDR3 has 14 amino acids. The V gene's germline CDR1 is SEHNR and CDR2 FQNEAQ (reference sequence). V was pared by 5 bases and J by 8 bases, with 15 bases between. The CDR3 DNA is TGTGCCAGCAGCGCCTCTGGGCGAAGGGAAAAACTGTTTTTT. Translation: CASSASGRREKLFF.

At least ten counts were recorded for this clonotype. The chain combines TRBV7-2 with TRBJ2-1, with 9 bases fitting TRBD1. Germline values: CDR1 SGHTA, CDR2 FQGNSA. This CDR3 comprises 16 residues. V dropped 1 base and J dropped 3; count of bases not matched to a gene: 4. The CDR3 sequence is CASSLVGQGHYNEQFF. The CDR3 DNA sequence: TGTGCCAGCAGCTTAGTGGGACAGGGCCACTACAATGAGCAGTTCTTC.

The chain joins TRBV7-9 to TRBJ1-1; 8 positions match TRBD1. Trimming cost V 5 bases and J 4 bases; bases outside gene matches: 9. The CDR3 is made up of 15 amino acids. CDR1 and CDR2 (germline): SEHNR, FQNEAQ (reference sequence). This CDR3 is CASSGRQGMSTEAFF. The CDR3 DNA sequence: TGTGCCAGCAGCGGGCGACAGGGGATGAGCACTGAAGCTTTCTTT.